The rows below give T cell receptor beta chains drawn from one sample of a study of cytomegalovirus exposure and HLA in healthy donors. The protocol was immunoSEQ multiplex PCR, while the TCRdb copy is restricted to in-frame clones and leaves out a portion. This table holds more than 90,000 clones, 65% found once. Input material: PBMCs. The origin of the receptors is a boy aged 5-17 years in good health and CMV-seropositive. Each CDR3 is given with its conserved first and last residue. D genes are given only for firm matches. Rows may omit the clone size; those that give it use once, few, many or a size class.

.	TRBJ1-4	TRBD1	TRBV14	TGTGCCAGCAGCCAAGTTGGGACAGGACCCGAAAAACTGTTTTTT	CASSQVGTGPEKLFF
.	TRBJ2-5	.	TRBV7-9	TGTGCCAGCAGCTTAGAATGGGCAGACGAAGAGACCCAGTACTTC	CASSLEWADEETQYF
.	TRBJ1-1	TRBD1	TRBV6-4	TGTGCCAGCAGGAGGGAACAGGGGGGGAACACTGAAGCTTTCTTT	CASRREQGGNTEAFF
.	TRBJ2-2	.	TRBV1	TGCACCAGCAGCATACGAGGGGGGGGGACCGGGGAGCTGTTTTTT	CTSSIRGGGTGELFF
.	TRBJ2-1	.	TRBV4-2	TGTGCCAGCAGCCGTCGAAGCGGCCCGAGCTCCTACAATGAGCAGTTCTTC	CASSRRSGPSSYNEQFF
.	TRBJ2-7	.	TRBV19	TGTGCCAGCCGTAAGACAGGCCGCTCCTACGAGCAGTACTTC	CASRKTGRSYEQYF
.	TRBJ2-7	TRBD2	TRBV5-6	TGTGCCAGCAGCTCACCAGGACTAGCGGTCTCCTACGAGCAGTACTTC	CASSSPGLAVSYEQYF
.	TRBJ2-7	TRBD1	TRBV27	TGTGCCAGCAGTTCCCCGACAGGGGGCTCCTACGAGCAGTACTTC	CASSSPTGGSYEQYF
.	TRBJ1-1	.	TRBV7-2	TGTGCCAGCAGCTTAGGACCAATCAGGGCTCCCGCTGAAGCTTTCTTT	CASSLGPIRAPAEAFF
few	TRBJ1-1	.	TRBV29-1	TGCAGCGTTGAAGATGGAGGGGGGGTGGCTTTCTTT	CSVEDGGGVAFF
.	TRBJ2-7	TRBD1	TRBV30	TGTGCCCGGATCCCCGGGACAGGGGTGGGCGAGCAGTACTTC	CARIPGTGVGEQYF
.	TRBJ1-1	.	TRBV9	TGTGCCAGCAGCGCGGGGAGGTACACTGAAGCTTTCTTT	CASSAGRYTEAFF
.	TRBJ1-1	TRBD1	TRBV7-3	TGTGCCAGCAGCTTAGAAGCAGGGGGGTTTAACCCTGAAGCTTTCTTT	CASSLEAGGFNPEAFF
.	TRBJ2-3	.	TRBV19	TGTGCCAGTAGGACCGGGGGGCCGGGGAATACGCAGTATTTT	CASRTGGPGNTQYF
few	TRBJ2-7	.	TRBV6-5	TGTGCCAGCAGCCCTTTGTTACAGGGATACGAGCAGTACTTC	CASSPLLQGYEQYF
.	TRBJ2-5	.	TRBV6-1	TGTGCCAGCAATCGGGACAATCAAGAGACCCAGTACTTC	CASNRDNQETQYF
.	TRBJ1-2	TRBD1	TRBV9	TGTGCCAGCAGCGCCCAGGCAGGGGGCGCGGGCTATGGCTACACCTTC	CASSAQAGGAGYGYTF
.	TRBJ1-5	.	TRBV6-6	TGTGCCAGCAGTTACTCGACCAGACCGGGCTCCAGGGCCCAGCATTTT	CASSYSTRPGSRAQHF
.	TRBJ2-1	TRBD2	TRBV30	TGTGCCTGGAGGAGTAGCGGGACCCACAATGAGCAGTTCTTC	CAWRSSGTHNEQFF
.	TRBJ2-5	TRBD1	TRBV19	TGTGCCAGTAGTATGGACCGGGACAGTCAAGAGACCCAGTACTTC	CASSMDRDSQETQYF
.	TRBJ1-1	TRBD1	TRBV5-5	TGTGCCAGCAGACAAACAGGGGGCGGTGAAGCTTTCTTT	CASRQTGGGEAFF
.	TRBJ2-2	TRBD2	TRBV7-9	TGTGCCAGCAGCGTAATACTAGCGCAACATAATTCGGGGGAGCTGTTTTTT	CASSVILAQHNSGELFF
.	TRBJ1-2	.	TRBV15	TGTGCCACCAGCAGATCCCCCCGACAGCTTCTCTATGGCTACACCTTC	CATSRSPRQLLYGYTF
.	TRBJ1-2	TRBD1	TRBV5-4	TGTGCCAGCAGAAACACAGGGGTAGGGTATGGCTACACCTTC	CASRNTGVGYGYTF
few	TRBJ2-7	.	TRBV9	TGTGCCAGCAGCGTACAGGGGTTAGGATCCTACGAGCAGTACTTC	CASSVQGLGSYEQYF
.	TRBJ2-7	.	TRBV18	TGTGCCAGCTCACTACCGGGACTCAGCTCCTACGAGCAGTACTTC	CASSLPGLSSYEQYF
many	TRBJ2-7	.	TRBV6-1	TGTGCCAGCAGTGAACCCAGGGTAACCTACGAGCAGTACTTC	CASSEPRVTYEQYF
.	TRBJ1-5	.	TRBV18	TGTGCCAGCTCACCATTTTCGGATCAGCCCCAGCATTTT	CASSPFSDQPQHF
.	TRBJ1-2	.	TRBV7-9	TGTGCCAGCAGCTTCCATTCCGGTTTTCAAGGGGTCACCTTC	CASSFHSGFQGVTF
.	TRBJ1-1	.	TRBV11-2	TGTGCCAGCAGCTGGAGCCGGAGGGGAGGGGGTAACACTGAAGCTTTCTTT	CASSWSRRGGGNTEAFF
.	TRBJ2-3	.	TRBV6-1	TGTGCCAGCAACGAGGTAGCAGGGTCAGATACGCAGTATTTT	CASNEVAGSDTQYF
.	TRBJ2-1	TRBD1	TRBV4-1	TGCGCCAGCAGCCAAGACGGGACAGGGTCCTACAATGAGCAGTTCTTC	CASSQDGTGSYNEQFF
.	TRBJ2-3	.	TRBV6-5	TGTGCCAGCAGTTCCCGGGGGAATACGCAGTATTTT	CASSSRGNTQYF
.	TRBJ2-5	TRBD1	TRBV2	TGTGCCAGCAGTTATCAGTCCGCGGGACAGGGGGACCAAGAGACCCAGTACTTC	CASSYQSAGQGDQETQYF
.	TRBJ1-3	TRBD1	TRBV19	TGTGCCAGTAGACCGGACAGGGGGCTCGTTGGAAACACCATATATTTT	CASRPDRGLVGNTIYF
.	TRBJ1-5	TRBD1	TRBV6-1	TGTGCCAGCAGCCCCGGGACAGGGGGTCAGCCCCAGCATTTT	CASSPGTGGQPQHF